This T cell receptor (beta chain) comes out of a study of CXCR3-negative and CXCR3-positive naive CD8 T cells. Study conclusions and caveats: For CXCR3-positive naive cells, TRB CDR3s were more hydrophobic than those of CXCR3-negative naive cells. Across naive subsets, surface CD5 expression was comparable, and TCR strength was inferred from properties of the TRB CDR3. Researchers report CXCR3 expression partially decreased after cryopreservation, with fresh PBMCs used in most assays.

There are 14 residues in the CDR3. CDR1 DFQATT and CDR2 SNEGSKA come from the germline V gene (reference sequence). The study made its TRB cDNA libraries by 5' RACE, adding UMI labels. TCRdb reprocessed the 5' RACE reads, keeping one entry per CDR3 protein, no DNA. This sample's clone table lists some 150,000 distinct CDR3 sequences. Of note for this clonotype: Its antigen is undetermined.

The receptor was isolated from a human donor in good health. Some clones in this sample may be carry-over from other donors' samples. The source material was naive CXCR3+ CD8+ T cells from blood. Sample subset: CD45RO-CCR7+CD27+CD95- naive CD8+ T cells expressing CXCR3 (TNR3+). This chain uses TRBV20-1 with TRBJ2-1. The CDR3 here is CSARDMASMYEQFF.